This T cell receptor beta chain stems from a study of blood T cell repertoires in COVID-19. Study summary: The study drew acute and convalescent COVID-19 samples from the United States, Italy and Spain.

Study processing details: Amplified reference gene primers provided the basis for estimating nucleated cell counts. Clones were sequenced by immunoSEQ multiplex PCR, and TCRdb holds only the in-frame ones, with some missing. From that table come the V and J calls and clone size; the DNA was used to work out D and trimming. The table has roughly 190,000 clones, approximately 90% seen once; the top ten hold 3.7%. Material: peripheral blood. The TCR originated in a man aged 18 to 30 with active or convalescent COVID-19.

CDR3 DNA: TGCGCCAGCAGCTTGGCCCCTCAGGGGTCCTCTGGGGCCAACGTCCTGACTTTC. This gives the protein CASSLAPQGSSGANVLTF. The chain recombines TRBV5-1 with TRBJ2-6; perhaps TRBD1 as D (6 bases). In germline, CDR1 is SGHRS, CDR2 YFSETQ. The CDR3 loop spans 18 amino acids. V was clipped by 0 bases and J by 0 bases, with 13 bases between them.